The sequence of this T cell receptor (beta chain) was determined in a study of OX40 agonist ivuxolimab in advanced cancers. The wider study: People who had prior anti-PD-1, anti-PD-L1 or anti-CTLA-4 therapy could take part, and around 43% had some. Three partial responders included one hepatocellular carcinoma patient and two cutaneous melanoma patients.

Study-wide results and caveats: Relatively little clonal expansion, among the lowest observed, appeared in partial responders at 0.1-3.0 mg/kg.

Turning to this clone: What it binds is unknown.

Some clones are missing from TCRdb's copy, which holds only in-frame ones; the method was immunoSEQ multiplex PCR. The top ten hold roughly 1.1% of the sample, which has around 68,000 clones, just over 85% seen once. The length of the CDR3 is 13 residues. Per the germline V gene, CDR1 is LNHDA and CDR2 is SQIVND (reference sequence). V was clipped by 1 base and J by 7 bases, with 11 bases between them. Sequences were derived from CD4+ or CD8+ T cells sorted from blood, sampled in a trial of the OX40 agonist ivuxolimab. The receptor was derived from an adult with an advanced solid tumor such as melanoma, head and neck, liver or kidney cancer. V usage is TRBV19 and J usage is TRBJ2-7; a weak D match, TRBD1 (6 bases). For the CDR3, the DNA is TGTGCCAGTAGTATAGGACAGGCAATGGAGCAGTACTTC. Encoded protein: CASSIGQAMEQYF.